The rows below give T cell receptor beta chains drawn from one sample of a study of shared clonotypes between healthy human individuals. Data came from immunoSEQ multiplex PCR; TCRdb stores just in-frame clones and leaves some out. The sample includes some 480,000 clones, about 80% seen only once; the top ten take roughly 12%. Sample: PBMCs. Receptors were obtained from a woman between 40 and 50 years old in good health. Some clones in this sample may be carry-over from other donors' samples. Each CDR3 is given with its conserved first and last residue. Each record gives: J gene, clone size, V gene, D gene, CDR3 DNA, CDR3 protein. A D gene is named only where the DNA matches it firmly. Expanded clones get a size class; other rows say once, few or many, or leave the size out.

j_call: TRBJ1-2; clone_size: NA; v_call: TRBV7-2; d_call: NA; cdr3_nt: TGTGCCAGCAGCTTCGTTAACTATGGCTACACCTTC; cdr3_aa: CASSFVNYGYTF
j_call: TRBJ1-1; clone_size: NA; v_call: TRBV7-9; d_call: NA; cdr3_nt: TGTGCCAGCAGCCGAGGGCGCGCTTTCTTT; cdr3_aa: CASSRGRAFF
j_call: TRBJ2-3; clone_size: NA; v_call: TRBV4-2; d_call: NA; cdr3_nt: TGTGCCAGCAGCCAAGACCGCATGTCAGATACGCAGTATTTT; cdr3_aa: CASSQDRMSDTQYF
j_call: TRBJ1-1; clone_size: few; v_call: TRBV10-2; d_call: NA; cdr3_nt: TGCGCCAGCAGTGAAGACAGACTCATGAACACTGAAGCTTTCTTT; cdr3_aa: CASSEDRLMNTEAFF
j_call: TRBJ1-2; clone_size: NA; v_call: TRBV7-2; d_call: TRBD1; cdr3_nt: TGTGCCAGCAGCGACAGGGGGGGATTCTATGGCTACACCTTC; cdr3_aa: CASSDRGGFYGYTF
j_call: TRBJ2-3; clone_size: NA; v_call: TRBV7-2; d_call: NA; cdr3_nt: TGTGCCAGCAGCCCCGGAGGCTATTCTACGCAGTATTTT; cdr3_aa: CASSPGGYSTQYF
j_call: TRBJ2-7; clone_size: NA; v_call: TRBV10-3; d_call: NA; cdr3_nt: TGTGCCTCCAGGGGGGACGGGCCTAGCCTTGCCTACGAGCAGTACTTC; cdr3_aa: CASRGDGPSLAYEQYF
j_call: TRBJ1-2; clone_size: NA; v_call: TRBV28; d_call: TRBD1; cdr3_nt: TGTGCCAGCAAAGTTAACACAGGGGGAGCCTATGGCTACACCTTC; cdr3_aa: CASKVNTGGAYGYTF
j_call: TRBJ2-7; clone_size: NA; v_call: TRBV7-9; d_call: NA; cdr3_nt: TGTGCCAGCAGCTCCCCCCAGGGGCGGCCCTACGAGCAGTACTTC; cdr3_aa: CASSSPQGRPYEQYF
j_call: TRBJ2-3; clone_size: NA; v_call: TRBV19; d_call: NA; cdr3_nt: TGTGCCAGTAGTCCCCCCGTCGAGCGGTGGGGCGGAGATACGCAGTATTTT; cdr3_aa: CASSPPVERWGGDTQYF
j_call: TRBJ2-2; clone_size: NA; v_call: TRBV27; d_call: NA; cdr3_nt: TGTGCCAGCAGCCCTTTTGGGCCCCGGGGCGGGGAGCTGTTTTTT; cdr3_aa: CASSPFGPRGGELFF
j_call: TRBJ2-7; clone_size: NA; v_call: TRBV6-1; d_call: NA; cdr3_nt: TGTGCCATCAGTGAGTCGGGCAGGCCGAACTTC; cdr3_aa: CAISESGRPNF
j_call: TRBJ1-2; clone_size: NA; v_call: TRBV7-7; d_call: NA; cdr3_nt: TGTGCTAGCAGCCCCCTCATTGGGGGGGCAAAAGGCTACACCTTC; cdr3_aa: CASSPLIGGAKGYTF
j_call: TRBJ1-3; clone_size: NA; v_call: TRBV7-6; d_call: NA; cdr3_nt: TGTGCCAGCAGCTTTGAAAGGGGGGATGGAAACACCATATATTTT; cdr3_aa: CASSFERGDGNTIYF
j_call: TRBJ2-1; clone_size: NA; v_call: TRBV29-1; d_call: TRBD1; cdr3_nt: TGCAGCGTCCACAGGGACAGGGAGCAGTTCTTC; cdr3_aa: CSVHRDREQFF
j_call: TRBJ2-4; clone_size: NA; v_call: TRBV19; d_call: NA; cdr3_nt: TGTGCCAGTAGGGGGGTCTTGGCGCTGGGCAAAAACATTCAGTACTTC; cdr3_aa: CASRGVLALGKNIQYF
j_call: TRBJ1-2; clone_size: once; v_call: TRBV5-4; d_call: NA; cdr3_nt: TGTGCCAGCAGCTTGAGGGAGGGATCCAGCTATGGCTACACCTTC; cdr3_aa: CASSLREGSSYGYTF
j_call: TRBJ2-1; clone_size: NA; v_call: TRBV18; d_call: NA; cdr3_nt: TGTGCCAGCTCACCACGGGTACATGAGCAGTTCTTC; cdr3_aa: CASSPRVHEQFF
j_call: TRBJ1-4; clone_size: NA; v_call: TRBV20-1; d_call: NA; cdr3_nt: TGCAGTGCTCCGTTTGGGGGAAACCTGTTTTTT; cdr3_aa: CSAPFGGNLFF
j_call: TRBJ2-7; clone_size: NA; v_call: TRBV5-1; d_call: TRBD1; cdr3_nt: TGCGCCAGCAGCACAGGACAGGGTTCCTACGAGCAGTACTTC; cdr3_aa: CASSTGQGSYEQYF
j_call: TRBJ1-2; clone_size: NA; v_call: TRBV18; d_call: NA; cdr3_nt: TGTGCCAGCTCACCACGAGGGGATAACTATGGCTACACCTTC; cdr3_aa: CASSPRGDNYGYTF
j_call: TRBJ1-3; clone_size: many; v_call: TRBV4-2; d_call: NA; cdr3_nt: TGTGCCAGCAGCCCAAGCATCGGGGAGTACACCATATATTTT; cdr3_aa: CASSPSIGEYTIYF
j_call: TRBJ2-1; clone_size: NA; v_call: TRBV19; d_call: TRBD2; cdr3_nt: TGTGCCAGTAGTATGACTAGCGGGAGGGTGGCTGAGCAGTTCTTC; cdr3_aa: CASSMTSGRVAEQFF
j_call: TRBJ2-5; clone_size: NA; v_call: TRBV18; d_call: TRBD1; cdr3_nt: TGTGCCAGCTCATTTACAGGGGGAAAAGAGACCCAGTACTTC; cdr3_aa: CASSFTGGKETQYF
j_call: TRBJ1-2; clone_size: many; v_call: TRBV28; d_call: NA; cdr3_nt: TGTGCCAGCAGTTTCGCGGAGTATGGCTACACCTTC; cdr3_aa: CASSFAEYGYTF
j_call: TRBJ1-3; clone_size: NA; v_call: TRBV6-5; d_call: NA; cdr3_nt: TGTGCCAGCAGTTACTCCGGAGTTTCTGGAAACACCATATATTTT; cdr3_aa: CASSYSGVSGNTIYF
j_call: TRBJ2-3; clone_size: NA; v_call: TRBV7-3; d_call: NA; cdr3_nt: TGTGCCAGCAGCCCGGCGGGACGCACAGATACGCAGTATTTT; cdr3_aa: CASSPAGRTDTQYF
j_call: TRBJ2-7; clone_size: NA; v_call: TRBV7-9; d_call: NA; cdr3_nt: TGTGCCAGCAGCCAATTCGGGGCCCAGCAGTACTTC; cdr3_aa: CASSQFGAQQYF
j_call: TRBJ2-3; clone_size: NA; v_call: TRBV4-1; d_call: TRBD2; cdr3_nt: TGCGCCAGCAGCGTAGCGGGAGTCGGCACAGATACGCAGTATTTT; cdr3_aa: CASSVAGVGTDTQYF
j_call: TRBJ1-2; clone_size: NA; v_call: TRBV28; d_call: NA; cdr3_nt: TGTGCCACCCTGGAGGACTATGGCTACACCTTC; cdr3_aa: CATLEDYGYTF
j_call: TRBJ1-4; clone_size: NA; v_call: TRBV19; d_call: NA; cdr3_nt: TGTGCCAGTAGTGACCAGGGCGCGTTCGAAAAACTGTTTTTT; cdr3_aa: CASSDQGAFEKLFF
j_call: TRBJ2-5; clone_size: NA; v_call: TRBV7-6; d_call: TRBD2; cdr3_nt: TGTGCCAGCAGCTTAGCAGTTGCGGGAGCAGAGACCCAGTACTTC; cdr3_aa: CASSLAVAGAETQYF
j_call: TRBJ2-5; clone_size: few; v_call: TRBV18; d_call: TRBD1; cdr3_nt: TGTGCCAGCTCACCACCTATATTGAGGAGACAGGGGTTAAGTGGACAAGAGACCCAGTACTTC; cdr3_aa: CASSPPILRRQGLSGQETQYF
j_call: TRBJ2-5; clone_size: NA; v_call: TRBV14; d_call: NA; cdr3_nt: TGTGCCAGCAGCCAATCAGCGGGTTACCGGGAGACCCAGTACTTC; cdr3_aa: CASSQSAGYRETQYF
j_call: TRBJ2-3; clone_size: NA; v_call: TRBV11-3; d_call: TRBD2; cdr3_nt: TGTGCCAGCAGCTTAGTGGGCGGGAGGGCGCAGTATTTT; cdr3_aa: CASSLVGGRAQYF
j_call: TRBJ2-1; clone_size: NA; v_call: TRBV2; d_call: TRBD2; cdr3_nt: TGTGCCAGCCTAATAGCGGGAGGGTGGGATGAGCAGTTCTTC; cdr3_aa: CASLIAGGWDEQFF
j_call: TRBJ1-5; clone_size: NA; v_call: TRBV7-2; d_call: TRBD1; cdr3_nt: TGTGCCAGCAGAGAGGGGACAGTAAATCAGCCCCAGCATTTT; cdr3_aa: CASREGTVNQPQHF
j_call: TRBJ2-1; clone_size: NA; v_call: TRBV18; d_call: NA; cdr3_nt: TGTGCCAGCTCACCGCCTGGGCGGAATGAGCAGTTCTTC; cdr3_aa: CASSPPGRNEQFF
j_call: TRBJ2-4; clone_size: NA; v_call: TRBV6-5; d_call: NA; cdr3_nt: TGTGCCAGCAAAAACGACAGCTTAGCCAAAAACATTCAGTACTTC; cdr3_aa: CASKNDSLAKNIQYF
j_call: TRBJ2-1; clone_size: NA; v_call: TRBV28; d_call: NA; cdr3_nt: TGTGCCAGCAGCCCCCCCGGAGGGCGGGGTGAGCAGTTCTTC; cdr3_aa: CASSPPGGRGEQFF
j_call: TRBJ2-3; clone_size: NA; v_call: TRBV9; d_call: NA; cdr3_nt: TGTGCCAGCAGCGTAGGTGGCTATTACACAGATACGCAGTATTTT; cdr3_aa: CASSVGGYYTDTQYF
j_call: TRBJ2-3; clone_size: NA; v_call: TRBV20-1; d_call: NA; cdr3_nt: TGCAGTGCTAGGAGGGGAGATACGCAGTATTTT; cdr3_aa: CSARRGDTQYF
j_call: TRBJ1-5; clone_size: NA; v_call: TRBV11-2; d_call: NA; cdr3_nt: TGTGCCAGCAGCCTAAGGGGACTGGGCAATCAGCCCCAGCATTTT; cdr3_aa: CASSLRGLGNQPQHF
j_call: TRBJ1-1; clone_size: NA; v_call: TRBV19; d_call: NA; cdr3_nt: TGTGCCAGTAGCGCCGAGGGAAGACAGGTTCGGAATGAAGCTTTCTTT; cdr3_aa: CASSAEGRQVRNEAFF
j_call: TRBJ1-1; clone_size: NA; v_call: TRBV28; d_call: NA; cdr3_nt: TGTGCCAGCACCGACCCTAGAGGGTCTAAGAACACTGAAGCTTTCTTT; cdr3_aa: CASTDPRGSKNTEAFF
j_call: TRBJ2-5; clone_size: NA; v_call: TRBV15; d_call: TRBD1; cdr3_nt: TGTGCCACCAGCAGGGGACAGGGGGTTGAGACCCAGTACTTC; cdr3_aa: CATSRGQGVETQYF